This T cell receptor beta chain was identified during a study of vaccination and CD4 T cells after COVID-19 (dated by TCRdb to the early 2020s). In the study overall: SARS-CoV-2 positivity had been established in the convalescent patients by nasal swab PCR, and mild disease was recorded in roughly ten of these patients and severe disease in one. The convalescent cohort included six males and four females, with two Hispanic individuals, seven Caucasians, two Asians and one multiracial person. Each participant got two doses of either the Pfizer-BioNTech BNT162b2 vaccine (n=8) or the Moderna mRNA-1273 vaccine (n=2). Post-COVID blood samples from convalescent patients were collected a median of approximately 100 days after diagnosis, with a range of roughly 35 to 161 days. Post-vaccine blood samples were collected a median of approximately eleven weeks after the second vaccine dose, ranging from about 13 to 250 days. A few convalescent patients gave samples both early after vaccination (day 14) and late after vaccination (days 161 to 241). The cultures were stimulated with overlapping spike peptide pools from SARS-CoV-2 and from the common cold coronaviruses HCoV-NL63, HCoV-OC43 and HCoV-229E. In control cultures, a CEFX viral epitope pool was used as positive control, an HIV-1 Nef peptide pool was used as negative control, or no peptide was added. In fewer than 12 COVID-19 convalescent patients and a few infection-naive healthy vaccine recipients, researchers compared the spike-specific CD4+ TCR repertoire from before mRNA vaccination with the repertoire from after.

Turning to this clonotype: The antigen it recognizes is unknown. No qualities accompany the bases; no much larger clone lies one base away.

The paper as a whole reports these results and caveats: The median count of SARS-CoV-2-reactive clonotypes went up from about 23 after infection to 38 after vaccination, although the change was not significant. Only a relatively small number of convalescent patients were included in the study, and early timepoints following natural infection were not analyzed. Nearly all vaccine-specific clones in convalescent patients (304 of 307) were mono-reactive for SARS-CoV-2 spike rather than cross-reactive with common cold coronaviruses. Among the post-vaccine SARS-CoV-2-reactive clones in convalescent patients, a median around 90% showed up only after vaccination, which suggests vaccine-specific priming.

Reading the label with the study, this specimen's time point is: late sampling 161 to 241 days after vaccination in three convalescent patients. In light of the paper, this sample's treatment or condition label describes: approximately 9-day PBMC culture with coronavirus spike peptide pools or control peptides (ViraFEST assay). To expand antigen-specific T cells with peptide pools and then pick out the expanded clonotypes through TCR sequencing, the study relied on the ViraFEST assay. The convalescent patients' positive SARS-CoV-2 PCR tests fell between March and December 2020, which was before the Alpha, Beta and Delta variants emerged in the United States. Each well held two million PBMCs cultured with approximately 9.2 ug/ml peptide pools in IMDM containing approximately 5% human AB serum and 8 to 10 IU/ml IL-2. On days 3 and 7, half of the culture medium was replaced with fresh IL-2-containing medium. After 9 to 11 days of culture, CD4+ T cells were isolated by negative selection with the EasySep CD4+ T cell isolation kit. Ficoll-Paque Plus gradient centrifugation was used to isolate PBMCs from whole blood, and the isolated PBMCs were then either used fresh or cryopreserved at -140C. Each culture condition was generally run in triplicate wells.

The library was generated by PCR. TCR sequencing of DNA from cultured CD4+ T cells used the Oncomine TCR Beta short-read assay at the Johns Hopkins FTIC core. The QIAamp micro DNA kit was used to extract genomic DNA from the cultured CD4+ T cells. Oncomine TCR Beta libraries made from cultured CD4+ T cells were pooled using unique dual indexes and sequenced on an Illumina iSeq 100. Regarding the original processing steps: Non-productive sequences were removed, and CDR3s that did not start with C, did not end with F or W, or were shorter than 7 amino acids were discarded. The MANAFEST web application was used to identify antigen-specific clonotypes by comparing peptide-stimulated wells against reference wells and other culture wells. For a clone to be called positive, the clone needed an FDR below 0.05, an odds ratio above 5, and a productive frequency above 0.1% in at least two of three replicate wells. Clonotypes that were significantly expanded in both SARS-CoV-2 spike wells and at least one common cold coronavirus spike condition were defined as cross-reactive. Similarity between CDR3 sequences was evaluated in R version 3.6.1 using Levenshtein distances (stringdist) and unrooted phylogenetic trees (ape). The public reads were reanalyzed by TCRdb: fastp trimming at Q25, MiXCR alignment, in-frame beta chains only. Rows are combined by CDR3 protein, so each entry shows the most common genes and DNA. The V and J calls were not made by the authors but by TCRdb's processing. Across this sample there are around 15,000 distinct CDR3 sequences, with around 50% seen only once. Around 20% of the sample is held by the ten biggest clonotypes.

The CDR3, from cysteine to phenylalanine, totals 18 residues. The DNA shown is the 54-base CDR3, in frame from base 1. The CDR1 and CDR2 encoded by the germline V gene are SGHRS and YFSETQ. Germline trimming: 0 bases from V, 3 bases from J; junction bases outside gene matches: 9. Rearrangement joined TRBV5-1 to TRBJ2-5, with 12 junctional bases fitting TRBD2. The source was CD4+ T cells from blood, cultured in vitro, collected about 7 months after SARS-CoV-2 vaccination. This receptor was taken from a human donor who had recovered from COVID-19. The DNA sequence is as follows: TGCGCCAGCAGCTTGGTGTCGGTCGGACTAGCGGGGAAAGAGACCCAGTACTTC. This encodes CASSLVSVGLAGKETQYF.